Listed below are T cell receptor beta chains from one sample, sequenced in a study of T cell repertoires in cytomegalovirus infection. MiXCR, applied by TCRdb to the reads, yields one record per CDR3 protein. The sample holds some 300,000 distinct CDR3 sequences; roughly a tenth are singletons and the top ten take approximately 2.4%. What was sequenced was PBMCs. The receptors stem from a human donor in good health (CMV status not recorded). Some clones in this sample may be carry-over from other donors' samples. The CDR3 runs from the conserved cysteine through the conserved F or W. D genes are given only for firm matches. Clone sizes are given selectively: once, few, many, or a class where the clone is expanded.

many,TRBJ2-7,.,TRBV7-2,CASSLEGPGHYEQYF,TGTGCCAGCAGCCTTGAGGGCCCGGGGCACTACGAGCAGTACTTC
many,TRBJ1-3,.,TRBV7-8,CASSSDLGGGNTIYF,TGTGCCAGCAGCTCAGACCTTGGGGGTGGAAACACCATATATTTT
many,TRBJ1-6,.,TRBV7-2,CASSLVYGSYSPLHF,TGTGCCAGCAGCTTAGTATATGGCAGTTATTCACCCCTCCACTTT
many,TRBJ1-4,.,TRBV7-2,CASSLQGATNEKLFF,TGTGCCAGCAGCTTACAGGGTGCAACTAATGAAAAACTGTTTTTT
many,TRBJ1-1,.,TRBV7-8,CASSFRVGAEAFF,TGTGCCAGCAGCTTTCGAGTCGGCGCTGAAGCTTTCTTT
.,TRBJ2-3,TRBD1,TRBV28,CASSLGRTGAASTQYF,TGTGCCAGCAGTTTAGGAAGGACAGGGGCCGCATCTACGCAGTATTTT
.,TRBJ1-2,.,TRBV29-1,CSVASYTF,TGCAGCGTTGCAAGCTACACCTTC
few,TRBJ1-1,.,TRBV27,CASSPGPLLISGTEAFF,TGTGCCAGCAGTCCCGGGCCCCTTCTGATATCCGGTACTGAAGCTTTCTTT
many,TRBJ1-1,.,TRBV20-1,CSVTKFRRLDTEAFF,TGCAGTGTAACGAAGTTTAGGCGTCTGGACACTGAAGCTTTCTTT
many,TRBJ2-7,.,TRBV5-5,CASSSLIGAFYEQYF,TGTGCCAGCAGCTCCCTCATAGGGGCCTTCTACGAGCAGTACTTC
many,TRBJ2-6,TRBD1,TRBV6-8,CASSYTGASGANVLTF,TGTGCCAGCAGTTACACAGGGGCCTCTGGGGCCAACGTCCTGACTTTC
many,TRBJ2-1,TRBD2,TRBV6-2/TRBV6-3,CASLPGLAGNNEQFF,TGTGCCAGCCTGCCGGGACTAGCGGGGAACAATGAGCAGTTCTTC
many,TRBJ1-4,.,TRBV10-3,CAISEHRRPGGATNEKLFF,TGTGCCATCAGCGAACACAGGCGACCGGGGGGTGCAACTAATGAAAAACTGTTTTTT
many,TRBJ2-1,.,TRBV12-3/TRBV12-4,CASSLRGAQGYNEQFF,TGTGCCAGCAGTTTACGGGGGGCCCAGGGCTACAATGAGCAGTTCTTC
many,TRBJ1-3,TRBD1,TRBV20-1,CSASPTGAGNTIYF,TGCAGTGCTAGCCCCACAGGGGCTGGAAACACCATATATTTT
few,TRBJ2-1,TRBD2,TRBV5-4,CASSLSGTSGSEEFF,TGTGCCAGCAGCTTGTCGGGGACTAGCGGCTCCGAGGAGTTCTTC
many,TRBJ2-7,TRBD1,TRBV7-2,CASSRGQGSAYEQYF,TGTGCCAGCAGCCGGGGACAGGGGTCAGCCTACGAGCAGTACTTC
many,TRBJ2-5,.,TRBV6-6,CASSYSRSQETQYF,TGTGCCAGCAGTTACTCGAGATCTCAAGAGACCCAGTACTTC
many,TRBJ1-4,.,TRBV10-3,CAISEKIWTELFF,TGTGCCATCAGTGAGAAGATTTGGACAGAACTGTTTTTT
.,TRBJ2-6,.,TRBV7-9,CASSSLLGDGANVLTF,TGTGCCAGCAGCTCCCTCTTGGGGGATGGGGCCAACGTCCTGACTTTC
.,TRBJ2-1,.,TRBV5-1,CASILDPGAYNEQFF,TGCGCCAGCATCCTGGACCCAGGGGCCTACAATGAGCAGTTCTTC
many,TRBJ1-1,.,TRBV18,CASSPLAYGNEAFF,TGTGCCAGCTCACCTTTAGCTTACGGGAATGAAGCTTTCTTT
many,TRBJ2-1,TRBD1,TRBV20-1,CSARDDRGSYNEQFF,TGCAGTGCTAGAGACGACAGGGGCTCCTACAATGAGCAGTTCTTC
many,TRBJ2-1,TRBD1,TRBV6-1,CASNRQGRYNEQFF,TGTGCCAGCAACCGACAGGGGAGGTACAATGAGCAGTTCTTC
many,TRBJ1-6,.,TRBV14,CASSQVRGRSPLHF,TGTGCCAGCAGCCAAGTAAGGGGACGCTCACCCCTCCACTTT
.,TRBJ1-6,TRBD1,TRBV2,CASRIDRGLGSPLHF,TGTGCCAGCAGGATCGACAGGGGGCTAGGTTCACCCCTCCACTTT